This TCR beta chain was sequenced during a study of OX40 agonist ivuxolimab in advanced cancers. Study background: With ivuxolimab, an agonistic anti-OX40 (CD134) antibody, patients were treated.

Using immunoSEQ multiplex PCR, the repertoire was profiled, and TCRdb retains in-frame clones only, with some absent. This table holds approximately 70,000 clones, 85% found once. Details on this clone: Its target is not known.

Study-wide findings and caveats: At 0.1 to 3.0 mg/kg and by week 6, CD4+ and CD8+ T cells in the blood had expanded clonally. Low normalized T-cell clonal expansion was also seen in some nonresponders.

Sequences were derived from CD4+ or CD8+ T cells sorted from blood, sampled in a trial of the OX40 agonist ivuxolimab. This sequence was found in an adult with an advanced solid tumor such as melanoma, head and neck, liver or kidney cancer.

In DNA form, the CDR3 reads TGTGCCAGCAGTTACGGAAAGTACACAGATACGCAGTATTTT. Translated, it gives CASSYGKYTDTQYF. V gene TRBV6-5 combines with J gene TRBJ2-3; D gene uncertain. The V gene's germline CDR1 is MNHEY and CDR2 SVGAGI. With 2 bases removed from V and 2 bases from J, the gap between germline ends came to 8 bases. There are 14 residues in the CDR3.